This T cell receptor beta chain was sequenced in a study of blood T cell repertoires in COVID-19. Whole-study context: The United States, Italy and Spain supplied acute and convalescent COVID-19 samples. T cells, B-cell-depleted T cells, or PBMCs supplied cDNA or gDNA.

Original analysis: For nucleated cells, counts were estimated from reference gene primer amplification. The assay was immunoSEQ multiplex PCR, and TCRdb's table has in-frame clones only and misses some. V and J calls plus clone size are reproduced from that table; the DNA served to infer D and trimming. The sample yields around 69,000 clones, around four fifths seen once. Germline values: CDR1 SGHNT, CDR2 YYREEE (reference sequence). J was trimmed by 6 bases and V by 4 bases; bases with no gene match: 3. The CDR3 consists of 12 residues. The sample was peripheral blood. The receptor was derived from a woman aged 55-70 years with acute or convalescent COVID-19. The J gene is TRBJ2-7, the V gene TRBV5-4, with TRBD1 identical over 8 bases. CDR3 sequence (DNA): TGTGCCAGCAGCGTACAGGGGGGCGAGCAGTACTTC. It encodes CASSVQGGEQYF. Full variable domain (missing parts from reference TRBV5-4 and TRBJ2-7): ETGVTQSPTHLIKTRGQQVTLRCSSQSGHNTVSWYQQALGQGPQFIFQYYREEENGRGNFPPRFSGLQFPNYSSELNVNALELDDSALYLCASSVQGGEQYFGPGTRLTVT.